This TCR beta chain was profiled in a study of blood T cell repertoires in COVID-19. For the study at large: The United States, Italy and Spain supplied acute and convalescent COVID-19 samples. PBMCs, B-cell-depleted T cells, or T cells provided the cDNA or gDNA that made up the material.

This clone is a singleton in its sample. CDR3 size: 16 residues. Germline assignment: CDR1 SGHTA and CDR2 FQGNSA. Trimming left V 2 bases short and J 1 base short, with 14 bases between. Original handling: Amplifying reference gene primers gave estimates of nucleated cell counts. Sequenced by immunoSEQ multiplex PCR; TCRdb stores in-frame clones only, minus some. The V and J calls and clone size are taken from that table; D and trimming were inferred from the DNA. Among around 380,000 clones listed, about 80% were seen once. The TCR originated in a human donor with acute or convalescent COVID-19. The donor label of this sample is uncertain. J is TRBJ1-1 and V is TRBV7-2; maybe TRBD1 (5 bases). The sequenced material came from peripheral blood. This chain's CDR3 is CASSLRGIGGNTEAFF. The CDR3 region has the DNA TGTGCCAGCAGCTTAAGGGGCATTGGCGGGAACACTGAAGCTTTCTTT.